This TCR beta chain was observed in a study of response to subunit inactivated influenza vaccine. This clonotype was detected a few times. With 2 bases clipped from V and 6 bases from J, the junction kept 19 bases outside the gene matches. The CDR3 is 19 residues long. CDR1 and CDR2 (germline): SGHNT, YYREEE (reference sequence). Using its own MiXCR run on the RT-PCR reads, TCRdb lists one record per CDR3 protein. The sample comprises about 180,000 distinct CDR3 sequences, around 8.8% of which are singletons, and 11% rests with the top ten. The specimen comprised non-naive T cells sorted from PBMCs, sampled on the day of vaccination. This chain uses TRBV5-4 with TRBJ2-1; 8 bases agree with TRBD1. This sequence was found in a man in his fifties or sixties who received an inactivated influenza vaccine. The DNA for the CDR3 is TGTGCCAGCAGCTTTGCACCCCCCGGACAGGGACCTCAGGGCAATGAGCAGTTCTTC. It codes for CASSFAPPGQGPQGNEQFF.